This T cell receptor beta chain appears in the sequencing data of a study of T cell repertoires and HLA-DP antigens. Amplification used primers for 54 TRBV and 13 TRBJ segments. Pre-culture CD4+ samples were sequenced deeply, targeting more than 150,000 T cell genomes. The assay was immunoSEQ multiplex PCR, and TCRdb's table has in-frame clones only and misses some. In the table there are about 73,000 clones, about 80% of which are singletons. About this clone itself: No antigen is known for it.

V shed 6 bases and J shed 5 bases, with 8 bases lying between them. Germline CDR1 LNHDA, CDR2 SQIVND (reference sequence). This CDR3 spans 12 amino acids. Study results and caveats: Clones undetected before culture averaged roughly 40% against one allele and roughly 53% against the other.

The clonotype was recovered from a man aged 60 to 69 in good health and CMV-seronegative. The chain combines TRBV19 with TRBJ2-1, with D unclear. Sequencing input: CD4+ T cells from PBMCs. In nucleotides, the CDR3 is TGTGCCAGTAGGTCTAGACACAATGAGCAGTTCTTC. Its protein product is CASRSRHNEQFF.